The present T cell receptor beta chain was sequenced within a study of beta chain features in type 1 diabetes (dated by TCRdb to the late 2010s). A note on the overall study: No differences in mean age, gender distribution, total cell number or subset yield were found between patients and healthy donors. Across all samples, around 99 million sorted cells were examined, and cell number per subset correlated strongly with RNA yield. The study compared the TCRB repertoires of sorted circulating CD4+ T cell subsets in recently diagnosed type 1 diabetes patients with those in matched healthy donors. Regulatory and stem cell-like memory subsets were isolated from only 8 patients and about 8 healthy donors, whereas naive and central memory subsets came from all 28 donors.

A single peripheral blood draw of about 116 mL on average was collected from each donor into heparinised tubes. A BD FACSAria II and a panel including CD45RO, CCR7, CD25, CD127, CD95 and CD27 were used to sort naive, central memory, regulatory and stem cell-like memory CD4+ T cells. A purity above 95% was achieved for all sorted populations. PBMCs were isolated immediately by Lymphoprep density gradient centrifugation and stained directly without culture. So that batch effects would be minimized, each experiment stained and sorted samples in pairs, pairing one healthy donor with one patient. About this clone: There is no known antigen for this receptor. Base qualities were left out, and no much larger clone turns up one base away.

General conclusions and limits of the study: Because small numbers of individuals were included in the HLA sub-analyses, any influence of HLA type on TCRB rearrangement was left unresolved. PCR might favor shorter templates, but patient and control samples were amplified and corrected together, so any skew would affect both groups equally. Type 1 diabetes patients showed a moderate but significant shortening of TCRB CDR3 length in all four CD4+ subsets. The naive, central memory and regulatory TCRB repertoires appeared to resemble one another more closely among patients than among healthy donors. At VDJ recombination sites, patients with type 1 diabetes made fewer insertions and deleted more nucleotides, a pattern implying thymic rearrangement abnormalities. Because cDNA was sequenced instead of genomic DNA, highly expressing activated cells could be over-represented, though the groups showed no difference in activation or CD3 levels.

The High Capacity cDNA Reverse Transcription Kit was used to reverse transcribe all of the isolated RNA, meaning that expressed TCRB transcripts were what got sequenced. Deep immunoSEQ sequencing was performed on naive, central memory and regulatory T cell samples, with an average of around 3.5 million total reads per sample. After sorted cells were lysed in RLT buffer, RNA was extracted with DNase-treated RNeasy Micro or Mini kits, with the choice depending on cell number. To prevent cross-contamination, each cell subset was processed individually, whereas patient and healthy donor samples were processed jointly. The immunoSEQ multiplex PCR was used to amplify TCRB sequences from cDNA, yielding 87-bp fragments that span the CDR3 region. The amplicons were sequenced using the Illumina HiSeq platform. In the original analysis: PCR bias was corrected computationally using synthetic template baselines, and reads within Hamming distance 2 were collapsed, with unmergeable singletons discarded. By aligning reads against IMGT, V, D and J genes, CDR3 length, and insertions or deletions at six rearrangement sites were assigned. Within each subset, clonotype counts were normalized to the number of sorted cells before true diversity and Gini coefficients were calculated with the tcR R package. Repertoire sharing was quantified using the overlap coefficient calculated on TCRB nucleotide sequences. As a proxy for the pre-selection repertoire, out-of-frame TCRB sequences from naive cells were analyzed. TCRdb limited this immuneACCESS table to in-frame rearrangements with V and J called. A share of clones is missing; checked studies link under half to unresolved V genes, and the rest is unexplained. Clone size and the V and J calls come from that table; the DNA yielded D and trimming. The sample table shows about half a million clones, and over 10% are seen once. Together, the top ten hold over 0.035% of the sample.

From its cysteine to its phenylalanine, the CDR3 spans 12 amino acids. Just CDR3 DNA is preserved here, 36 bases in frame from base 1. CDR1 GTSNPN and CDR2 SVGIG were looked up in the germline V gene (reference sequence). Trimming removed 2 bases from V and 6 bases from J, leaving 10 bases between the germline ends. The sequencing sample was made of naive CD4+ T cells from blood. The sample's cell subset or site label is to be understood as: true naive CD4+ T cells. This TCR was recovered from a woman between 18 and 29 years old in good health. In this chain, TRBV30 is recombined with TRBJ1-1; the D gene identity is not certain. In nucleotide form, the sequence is TGTGCCTGGAGTAGGCGTTTCGCTGAAGCTTTCTTT. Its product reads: CAWSRRFAEAFF.